The entry below describes one T cell receptor (beta chain). This sample is drawn from a study of T cells in tuberculosis. Assay used: immunoSEQ multiplex PCR; TCRdb lists only in-frame clones, some missing. The sample carries approximately 10,000 clones, about 94% recorded once. Trimming pared 6 bases from V and 2 bases from J, leaving 16 bases between. From germline, CDR1 is GTSNPN and CDR2 SVGIG (reference sequence). The CDR3 runs 14 residues. The rearrangement joins TRBV30 to TRBJ2-5; D possibly corresponds to TRBD2 (6 bases). Sequencing was done on a sample of PBMCs. This receptor was identified in an adult with tuberculosis. CDR3 in amino acids: CACSRESSQETQYF. DNA of the CDR3: TGTGCCTGTTCTCGGGAGAGCTCTCAAGAGACCCAGTACTTC. Full variable domain (remainder filled in from reference TRBV30 and TRBJ2-5): SQTIHQWPATLVQPVGSPLSLECTVEGTSNPNLYWYRQAAGRGLQLLFYSVGIGQISSEVPQNLSASRPQDRQFILSSKKLLLSDSGFYLCACSRESSQETQYFGPGTRLLVL.